This TCR beta chain is from a study of T-cell reconstitution after alpha-beta-depleted transplantation in children. TCRbeta library preparation incorporated unique molecular identifiers. Via MiXCR, TCRdb re-called the PCR reads, giving one row per CDR3 protein. The table has 360,000 or so distinct CDR3 sequences, roughly 20% seen once; the top ten hold 3.5% to 4%. This clonotype was found many times. Here the sequenced sample was PBMCs from the stem cell graft donor, taken from the stem cell graft. The sequence came from a human donor who donated a stem cell graft to a child with acute myeloid leukemia.

CDR3 nucleotide sequence: TGTGCCAGCAGCCATGACCATGAGCAGTTCTTC. It is translated as CASSHDHEQFF. V usage is TRBV14 and J usage is TRBJ2-1; no clear D gene. Germline-derived CDR1 and CDR2 are SGHDN and FVKESK. There are 11 residues in the CDR3. The germline V and J ends were trimmed by 3 bases and 8 bases, with 5 bases remaining between them.